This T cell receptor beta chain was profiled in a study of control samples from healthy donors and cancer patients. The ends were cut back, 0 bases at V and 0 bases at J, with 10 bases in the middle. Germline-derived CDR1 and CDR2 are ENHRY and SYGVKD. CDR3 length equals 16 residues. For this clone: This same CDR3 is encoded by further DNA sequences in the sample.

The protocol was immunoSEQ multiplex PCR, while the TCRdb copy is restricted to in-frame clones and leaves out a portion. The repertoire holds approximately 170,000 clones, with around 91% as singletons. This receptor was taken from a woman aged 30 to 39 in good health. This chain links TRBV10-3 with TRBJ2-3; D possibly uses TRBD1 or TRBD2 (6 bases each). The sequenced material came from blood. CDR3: CAISESPGASTDTQYF. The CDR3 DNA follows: TGTGCCATCAGTGAGTCCCCGGGGGCTAGCACAGATACGCAGTATTTT.